The 14 T cell receptor beta chains below were found in one sample sequenced in a study of T cells and Merkel cell carcinoma outcomes. Only in-frame clones appear in the TCRdb table, and some are missing; sequencing was by immunoSEQ multiplex PCR. The sample includes roughly 4,800 clones, approximately 84% of them seen just once. Sequencing was performed on tumor tissue from Merkel cell carcinoma. The receptors shown here come from a human donor with Merkel cell carcinoma.

This clone was counted between two and nine times. The chain links TRBV9 to TRBJ2-3, with D perhaps being TRBD1 or TRBD2 (6 bases each). Trimming pared 3 bases from V and 2 bases from J, leaving 19 bases between. Germline V gene lookup returns CDR1 SGDLS and CDR2 YYNGEE. The CDR3 covers 17 residues. Here the CDR3 DNA reads TGTGCCAGCAGCGGTGGGTCGGGGGCGCGAGTCACAGATACGCAGTATTTT. Its protein product is CASSGGSGARVTDTQYF.

This chain joins TRBV4-1 and TRBJ2-5, with 9 bases matching TRBD1. The germline CDR1 and CDR2 sequences are MGHRA and YSYEKL. With 1 base clipped from V and 5 bases from J, the junction kept 5 bases outside the gene matches. The CDR3 sequence is 15 residues long. The CDR3 coding sequence is TGCGCCAGCAGCCAAGTCGACAGGGGGACGGAGACCCAGTACTTC. This gives the protein CASSQVDRGTETQYF.

The chain combines TRBV7-8 with TRBJ2-5; tentative D call: TRBD2 (5 bases). CDR3 length equals 14 residues. V lost 3 bases, J lost 0 bases, and 8 bases lay in between. Per germline, CDR1 SGHVS and CDR2 FQNEAQ. This CDR3 is CASSFLADQETQYF. The DNA of the CDR3 is TGTGCCAGCAGCTTTCTAGCAGACCAAGAGACCCAGTACTTC.

The CDR3, as DNA: TGTGCCATCAGCGCCCCGGGACAGGCCTTTTATGAGCAGTTCTTC. It translates to CAISAPGQAFYEQFF. The genes are TRBV10-3 and TRBJ2-1, with TRBD1 matching 8 bases. Germline assignment: CDR1 ENHRY and CDR2 SYGVKD. Losses at the gene ends were 6 bases for V and 8 bases for J; bases not matched to a gene: 12. The CDR3 covers 15 residues.

V gene TRBV28 combines with J gene TRBJ1-5; a possible D gene is TRBD1 (5 bases). The germline V gene has CDR1 MDHEN and CDR2 SYDVKM. The CDR3 consists of 15 residues. Between the trimmed V and J ends, which lost 5 bases and 6 bases, there was a span of 17 bases. In DNA, the CDR3 is TGTGCCAGCAGTCCCTCGGGGGAACGGGCTCAGCCCCAGCATTTT. Residues: CASSPSGERAQPQHF.

V gene TRBV9 combines with J gene TRBJ2-3; 10 nucleotides align to TRBD2. The CDR3 consists of 16 residues. Germline trimming cut 0 bases from V and 4 bases from J; bases unmatched to any gene: 5. Germline V lookup: CDR1 SGDLS, CDR2 YYNGEE. CDR3 loop: CASSVVPSGSSDTQYF. CDR3 nucleotide sequence: TGTGCCAGCAGCGTAGTTCCTAGCGGGAGCTCAGATACGCAGTATTTT. The variable domain in full, completed from reference TRBV9 and TRBJ2-3, reads DSGVTQTPKHLITATGQRVTLRCSPRSGDLSVYWYQQSLDQGLQFLIQYYNGEERAKGNILERFSAQQFPDLHSELNLSSLELGDSALYFCASSVVPSGSSDTQYFGPGTRLTVL.

This clone was picked up one time. The chain has TRBV5-6 and TRBJ1-1, with no clear D. The CDR3 covers 15 residues. The germline V gene has CDR1 SGHDT and CDR2 YYEEEE. V was clipped by 5 bases and J by 5 bases, with 19 bases between them. CDR3 nucleotide sequence: TGTGCCAGCAGTGGCGAATCCGGGGTTTGGACTGAAGCTTTCTTT. It yields the protein CASSGESGVWTEAFF.

J is TRBJ2-3 and V is TRBV11-2, with D possibly matching TRBD1 (5 bases). This CDR3 contains 15 residues. Trimming took 0 bases from V and 0 from J, leaving 7 bases between them. The germline gives CDR1 SGHAT, CDR2 FQNNGV. CDR3 in amino acids: CASSLDQGSTDTQYF. In DNA form, the CDR3 reads TGTGCCAGCAGCTTAGATCAGGGTAGCACAGATACGCAGTATTTT.

This chain joins TRBV19 and TRBJ2-1; 9 nucleotides agree with TRBD2. The CDR3 is made up of 19 amino acids. In germline, CDR1 is LNHDA, CDR2 SQIVND (reference sequence). With V trimmed by 5 bases and J by 5 bases, 19 bases remained unmatched. The CDR3 loop is CASSGRDQLAGLSNNEQFF. As DNA, the CDR3 is TGTGCCAGTAGTGGCCGGGACCAACTAGCGGGCCTATCAAACAATGAGCAGTTCTTC.

CDR3 amino acids: CASSPESSYEQYF. The CDR3 DNA follows: TGCGCCAGCAGTCCGGAGAGCTCCTACGAGCAGTACTTC. The chain is built from TRBV10-2 and TRBJ2-7; no clear D gene. Germline V lookup: CDR1 WSHSY, CDR2 SAAADI. V was pared by 5 bases and J by 0 bases, with 8 bases between. The CDR3 totals 13 residues.

On this clone itself: Other DNA sequences of this sample code for an identical CDR3. The gene calls are TRBV18 and TRBJ2-1, with D perhaps being TRBD1 or TRBD2 (5 bases each). The V end was cut by 5 bases, the J end by 5 bases, with 16 bases between. Germline V gene sequence: CDR1 KGHSH, CDR2 LQKENI. This CDR3 has 15 amino acids. This chain's CDR3 is CASSAIGTGNNEQFF. The CDR3 DNA is TGTGCCAGCTCAGCGATCGGGACGGGAAACAATGAGCAGTTCTTC.

The V and J genes are TRBV2 and TRBJ2-7; D remains ambiguous. V shed 7 bases and J shed 0 bases, with 13 bases lying between them. This CDR3 is 14 amino acids long. Germline assignment: CDR1 SNHLY and CDR2 FYNNEI. CDR3 loop: CASTGTASSYEQYF. In nucleotides, the CDR3 is TGTGCCAGCACCGGAACAGCAAGCTCCTACGAGCAGTACTTC.

This clone has only one observation. This chain uses TRBV14 with TRBJ1-1; 7 nucleotides line up with TRBD1. The CDR3 loop spans 13 amino acids. With V trimmed by 1 base and J by 11 bases, 7 bases remained unmatched. Germline V gene sequence: CDR1 SGHDN, CDR2 FVKESK. CDR3 protein: CASSQVQGQKAFF. The DNA of the CDR3 is TGTGCCAGCAGCCAAGTACAGGGACAGAAGGCTTTCTTT.

The chain uses TRBV6-1 and TRBJ2-7, with 8 bases that match TRBD2. Germline trimming cut 5 bases from V and 8 bases from J; bases unmatched to any gene: 8. The CDR3 runs 13 residues. CDR1 MNHNS and CDR2 SASEGT come from the germline V gene. Here the CDR3 DNA reads TGTGCCAGCAGTCCATGGACTAGCAGCCAGCAGTACTTC. Protein sequence: CASSPWTSSQQYF.